The 10 T cell receptor beta chains in this list originate from one sample, sequenced in a study of shared T cell receptors in the human thymus. Measured with immunoSEQ multiplex PCR; TCRdb has only the in-frame clones, and not every one. The sample lists about 380,000 clones; 95% were seen once. Material: thymocytes. Receptors were obtained from a human donor.

CDR3 residues: CASRSRRLRGGTGELFF. As DNA, the CDR3 is TGTGCCAGCAGATCCCGACGCCTCAGGGGAGGGACCGGGGAGCTGTTTTTT. V gene TRBV28 combines with J gene TRBJ2-2, with D possibly TRBD2 on 7 matching bases. Between the trimmed V and J ends, which lost 6 bases and 5 bases, there was a span of 22 bases. CDR1 MDHEN and CDR2 SYDVKM come from the germline V gene. CDR3 length: 17 residues.

The chain recombines TRBV4-3 with TRBJ1-2; 7 bases line up with TRBD1. V lost 4 bases and J lost 2; bases outside the gene matches: 13. The germline CDR1 and CDR2 sequences are LGHNA and YSLEER. This CDR3 region has 17 residues. The CDR3 loop reads CASSLHRGREPNYGYTF. The CDR3 DNA reads as TGCGCCAGCAGCCTTCACAGGGGTCGAGAACCAAACTATGGCTACACCTTC.

This rearrangement joins TRBV9 to TRBJ2-1; D possibly matches TRBD1 or TRBD2 (5 bases each). Germline V gene lookup returns CDR1 SGDLS and CDR2 YYNGEE. The CDR3 totals 15 residues. The V end was cut by 4 bases, the J end by 0 bases, with 11 bases between. The CDR3 loop reads CASSSSGSSYNEQFF. CDR3 bases: TGTGCCAGCAGCTCCTCAGGGAGCTCCTACAATGAGCAGTTCTTC.

The V call is TRBV14, the J call TRBJ2-1; 13 positions match TRBD2. CDR3 length: 16 residues. Germline CDR1 is SGHDN and CDR2 is FVKESK. Germline trimming cut 4 bases from V and 9 bases from J; bases unmatched to any gene: 9. For the CDR3, the DNA is TGTGCCAGCAGCCGATCCGGACTAGCGGGAGTTCGTGAGCAGTTCTTC. It yields the protein CASSRSGLAGVREQFF.

This chain connects TRBV28 to TRBJ1-1, with D perhaps TRBD1 (6 bases). Between the trimmed V and J ends, which lost 11 bases and 2 bases, there was a span of 21 bases. This CDR3 comprises 15 residues. Germline V gives CDR1 MDHEN, CDR2 SYDVKM. CDR3 nucleotides: TGTGCCTCGGCCGTGACAGGCCTCCCTAACACTGAAGCTTTCTTT. This sequence encodes CASAVTGLPNTEAFF.

In regard to this clone: At one boundary the junction diverges from the germline segment, which might be a read error. V usage is TRBV2 and J usage is TRBJ2-1, with 13 bases aligning to TRBD2. There are 15 residues in the CDR3. Germline CDR1 reads SNHLY; CDR2 reads FYNNEI. The CDR3 DNA reads TGTGCCAGCAGTGCAACGGGACTAGCGGGGCCATTTAAGGTCTTC. Protein product: CASSATGLAGPFKVF.

The V and J genes are TRBV29-1 and TRBJ2-6; TRBD1 matches at 11 bases. Germline CDR1 and CDR2: SQVTM and ANQGSEA. CDR3 size: 17 residues. Trimming removed 6 bases from V and 2 bases from J; junction bases left unmatched: 9. Here the CDR3 reads CSVRTGGKKAGANVLTF. The CDR3 DNA follows: TGCAGCGTCAGGACAGGGGGCAAAAAAGCTGGGGCCAACGTCCTGACTTTC.

This clone was detected only a few times. The chain recombines TRBV28 with TRBJ1-5; D is perhaps TRBD1 (5 bases). Germline CDR1 is MDHEN and CDR2 is SYDVKM. The V end was cut by 4 bases, the J end by 11 bases, with 9 bases between. This CDR3 has 11 residues. DNA for the CDR3: TGTGCCAGCAGTTATCGACAGTCCCAGCATTTT. It encodes CASSYRQSQHF.

This sequence joins TRBV7-8 and TRBJ2-3; 12 nucleotides align to TRBD2. V shed 1 base and J 3 bases; nucleotides not matched to a gene: 5. The CDR3 is made up of 17 amino acids. Per the germline V gene, CDR1 is SGHVS and CDR2 is FQNEAQ. CDR3 loop: CASSLGLAGDPTDTQYF. The CDR3 DNA sequence: TGTGCCAGCAGCTTAGGACTAGCGGGAGACCCAACAGATACGCAGTATTTT.

The rearrangement uses TRBV5-1 and TRBJ2-7; 8 nucleotides line up with TRBD2. Germline V gene sequence: CDR1 SGHRS, CDR2 YFSETQ. The V gene end was trimmed by 8 bases and the J gene end by 2 bases; junction bases not matched to a gene: 12. This CDR3 has 15 amino acids. DNA for the CDR3: TGCGCCAGTTCTCTTACGGGGGGGCCAGCCTACGAGCAGTACTTC. This codes for CASSLTGGPAYEQYF.